The 8 T cell receptor beta chains in this list originate from one sample, sequenced in a study of cytomegalovirus exposure and HLA in healthy donors. The PCR employed 60 Vbeta primers together with 13 Jbeta primers. The table came from immunoSEQ multiplex PCR; TCRdb's copy has only in-frame clones and leaves some out. The repertoire table contains about 33,000 clones. The sequencing input was PBMCs. These receptors came from a woman aged 35 to 49 in good health and CMV-seropositive.

The rearrangement links TRBV2 to TRBJ2-1, with D maybe TRBD2 (6 bases). The V end lost 7 bases, the J end lost 6 bases, and 13 bases lay between the germline ends. There are 13 residues in the CDR3. Germline CDR1 SNHLY, CDR2 FYNNEI. The CDR3 spells CASKPLGGNEQFF. The DNA for the CDR3 is TGTGCCAGCAAACCCCTCGGGGGCAATGAGCAGTTCTTC.

This rearrangement joins TRBV6-5 to TRBJ1-5; D remains ambiguous. Germline V gene sequence: CDR1 MNHEY, CDR2 SVGAGI. With 0 bases removed from V and 4 bases from J, the gap between germline ends came to 7 bases. This CDR3 has 14 amino acids. CDR3 loop: CASSYSGPNQPQHF. CDR3 nucleotide sequence: TGTGCCAGCAGTTACTCGGGCCCTAATCAGCCCCAGCATTTT.

The chain joins TRBV5-1 to TRBJ2-5, with D perhaps TRBD1 (6 bases). V lost 3 bases and J lost 5, with 17 bases in between. This CDR3 is built from 15 residues. Germline-derived CDR1 and CDR2 are SGHRS and YFSETQ. CDR3 sequence (DNA): TGCGCCAGCAGCTCCCATAATACAGGGCGGGAGACCCAGTACTTC. Residues: CASSSHNTGRETQYF.

The chain couples TRBV7-2 to TRBJ2-5; D ambiguous. Germline V gene lookup returns CDR1 SGHTA and CDR2 FQGNSA. The CDR3 runs to 14 residues. The V and J ends lost 3 bases and 1 base respectively, with 9 bases between them. CDR3: CASSLPYSQETQYF. DNA of the CDR3: TGTGCCAGCAGCTTGCCCTACAGCCAAGAGACCCAGTACTTC.

The CDR3: CASRTGSRGYTF. In DNA, the CDR3 is TGTGCCAGCAGGACAGGATCTCGGGGCTACACCTTC. J is TRBJ1-2 and V is TRBV7-9, with D tentatively TRBD1 (6 bases). The CDR3 runs 12 residues. The germline V and J ends were trimmed by 6 bases and 8 bases, with 13 bases remaining between them. Germline V gene sequence: CDR1 SEHNR, CDR2 FQNEAQ (reference sequence).

The CDR3 sequence is CASSLASVGTQYF. CDR3 DNA: TGTGCCAGCAGCTTAGCTAGTGTCGGGACCCAGTACTTC. V gene TRBV11-3 combines with J gene TRBJ2-5; no firm D call. With 1 base removed from V and 7 bases from J, the gap between germline ends came to 10 bases. The CDR3 runs 13 residues. Germline CDR1 reads SGHNT; CDR2 reads YENEEA.

This clone registers medium-sized by frequency. J is TRBJ1-1 and V is TRBV19; TRBD1 is a possible D gene (6 bases). Germline V lookup: CDR1 LNHDA, CDR2 SQIVND (reference sequence). The CDR3 length is 13 residues. V was clipped by 7 bases and J by 10 bases, with 19 bases between them. CDR3 loop: CASTTSGGRAAFF. Written as DNA, the CDR3 is TGTGCCAGTACAACCTCGGGGGGGCGGGCAGCTTTCTTT.

This clone is classed as medium-sized by frequency. The chain employs TRBV7-3 and TRBJ2-1; 12 bases are a match to TRBD2. CDR3 length equals 16 residues. J gave up 5 bases and V 5 bases, and 7 bases lay outside the gene matches. The germline CDR1 and CDR2 sequences are SGHTA and FQGTGA. The CDR3 loop is CASSLLAGGHDNEQFF. The CDR3 DNA sequence: TGTGCCAGCAGCCTACTAGCGGGAGGCCACGACAATGAGCAGTTCTTC.